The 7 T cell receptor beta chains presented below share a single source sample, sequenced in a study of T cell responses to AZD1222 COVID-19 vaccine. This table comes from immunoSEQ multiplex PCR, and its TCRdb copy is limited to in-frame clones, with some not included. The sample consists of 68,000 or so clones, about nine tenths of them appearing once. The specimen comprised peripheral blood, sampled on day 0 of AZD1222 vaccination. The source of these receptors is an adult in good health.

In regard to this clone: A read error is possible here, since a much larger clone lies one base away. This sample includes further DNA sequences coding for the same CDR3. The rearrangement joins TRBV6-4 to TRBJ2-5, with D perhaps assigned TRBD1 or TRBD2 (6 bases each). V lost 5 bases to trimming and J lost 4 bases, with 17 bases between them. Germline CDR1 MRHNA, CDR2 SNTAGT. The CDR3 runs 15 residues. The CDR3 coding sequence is TGTGCCAGCAGTCCCGGGACTGGGGGCGCAGAGACCCAGTACTTC. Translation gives CASSPGTGGAETQYF.

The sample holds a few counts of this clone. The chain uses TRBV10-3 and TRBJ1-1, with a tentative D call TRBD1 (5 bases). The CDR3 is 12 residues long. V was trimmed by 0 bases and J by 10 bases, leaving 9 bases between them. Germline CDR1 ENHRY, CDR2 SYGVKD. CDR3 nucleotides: TGTGCCATCAGTGAGTCCGGGGGTTTAGCTTTCTTT. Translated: CAISESGGLAFF.

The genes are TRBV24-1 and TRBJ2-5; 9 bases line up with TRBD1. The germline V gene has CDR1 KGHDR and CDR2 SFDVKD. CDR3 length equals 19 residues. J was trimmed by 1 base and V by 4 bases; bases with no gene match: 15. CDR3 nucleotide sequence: TGTGCCACCAGTGAACCTCTAGGGACAGGGAAGGGGGCCCAAGAGACCCAGTACTTC. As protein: CATSEPLGTGKGAQETQYF.

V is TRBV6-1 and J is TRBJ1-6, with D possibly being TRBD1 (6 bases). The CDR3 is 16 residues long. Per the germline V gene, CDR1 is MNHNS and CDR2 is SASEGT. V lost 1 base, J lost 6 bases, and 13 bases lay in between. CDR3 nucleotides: TGTGCCAGCAGTGAAGGGAGGACAGCCCCTAATTCACCCCTCCACTTT. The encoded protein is CASSEGRTAPNSPLHF.

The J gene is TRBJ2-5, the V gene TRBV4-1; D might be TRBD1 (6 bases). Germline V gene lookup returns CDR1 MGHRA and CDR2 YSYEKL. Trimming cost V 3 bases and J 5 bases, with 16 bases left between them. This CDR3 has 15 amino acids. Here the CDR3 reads CASSQRGQPRETQYF. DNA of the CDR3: TGCGCCAGCAGCCAGAGGGGACAACCTCGGGAGACCCAGTACTTC.

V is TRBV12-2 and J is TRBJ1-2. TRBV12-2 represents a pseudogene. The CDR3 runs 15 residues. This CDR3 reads CASRFLGRECDGYTF. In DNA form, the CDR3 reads TGTGCAAGTCGCTTCCTAGGGAGGGAATGTGATGGCTACACCTTC.

The CDR3 region is CASSYQPQQETQYF. Here the CDR3 DNA reads TGCGCCAGCAGCTACCAGCCGCAACAGGAGACCCAGTACTTC. The V call is TRBV5-1, the J call TRBJ2-5; no definite D call. The germline V gene has CDR1 SGHRS and CDR2 YFSETQ. The CDR3 is 14 amino acids. Trimming took off 3 bases at V and 5 bases at J, with 14 bases between the two ends. The full variable domain, rest sourced from reference TRBV5-1 and TRBJ2-5, is KAGVTQTPRYLIKTRGQQVTLSCSPISGHRSVSWYQQTPGQGLQFLFEYFSETQRNKGNFPGRFSGRQFSNSRSEMNVSTLELGDSALYLCASSYQPQQETQYFGPGTRLLVL.